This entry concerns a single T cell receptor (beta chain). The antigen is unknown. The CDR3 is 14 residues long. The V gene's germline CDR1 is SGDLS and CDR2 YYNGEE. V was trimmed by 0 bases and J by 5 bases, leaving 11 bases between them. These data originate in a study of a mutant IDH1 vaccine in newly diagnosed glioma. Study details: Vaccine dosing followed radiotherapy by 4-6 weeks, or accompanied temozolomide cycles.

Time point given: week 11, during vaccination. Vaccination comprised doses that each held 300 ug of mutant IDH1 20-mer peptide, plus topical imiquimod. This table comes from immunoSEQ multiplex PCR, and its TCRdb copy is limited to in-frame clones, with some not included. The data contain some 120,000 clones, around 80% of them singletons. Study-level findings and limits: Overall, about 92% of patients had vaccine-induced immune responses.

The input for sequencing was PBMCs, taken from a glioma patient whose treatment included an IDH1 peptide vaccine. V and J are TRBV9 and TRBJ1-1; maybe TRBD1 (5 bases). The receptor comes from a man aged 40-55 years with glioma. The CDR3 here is CASSVDEGYTEAFF. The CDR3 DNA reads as TGTGCCAGCAGCGTAGACGAGGGGTATACTGAAGCTTTCTTT.